These 15 T cell receptor beta chains originate from one sample sequenced in a study of T cell changes during pregnancy in multiple sclerosis. Assay: immunoSEQ multiplex PCR; the TCRdb copy retains only in-frame clones and omits some. The sample carries about 100,000 clones, around nine tenths recorded once. Here the sequenced sample was peripheral blood, taken in the second trimester of pregnancy. The receptors come from a female donor with multiple sclerosis, enrolled in a pregnancy study.

The V and J genes are TRBV4-1 and TRBJ1-2; 7 bases match TRBD1. CDR1 is MGHRA, CDR2 YSYEKL, per germline. V shed 0 bases and J 4 bases; nucleotides not matched to a gene: 5. This CDR3 has 15 residues. CDR3 protein: CASSQEQGPFYGYTF. The CDR3 DNA is TGCGCCAGCAGCCAAGAACAGGGGCCTTTCTATGGCTACACCTTC.

CDR3 DNA: TGTGCCAGTAAAACGGCAGGGGACAATCAGCCCCAGCATTTT. It codes for CASKTAGDNQPQHF. The rearrangement uses TRBV19 and TRBJ1-5; a possible D gene is TRBD1 (6 bases). V dropped 7 bases and J dropped 3 bases, with 13 bases sitting between them. Germline V gene lookup returns CDR1 LNHDA and CDR2 SQIVND (reference sequence). The CDR3 covers 14 residues.

V gene TRBV6-1 combines with J gene TRBJ1-2; 7 bases fit TRBD1. The germline CDR1 and CDR2 sequences are MNHNS and SASEGT. The trim removed 4 bases at V and 5 bases at J, leaving 16 bases unmatched. CDR3 length: 17 residues. This CDR3 is CASSGNRGRVTPYGYTF. CDR3 sequence (DNA): TGTGCCAGCAGTGGCAACAGGGGTCGGGTAACACCTTATGGCTACACCTTC.

The chain carries TRBV5-1 and TRBJ1-5, with D perhaps matching TRBD1 (6 bases). V gave up 2 bases and J gave up 6 bases, with 12 bases separating them. Germline V gives CDR1 SGHRS, CDR2 YFSETQ. This CDR3 region has 14 residues. The CDR3 is CASSLGGRGQPQHF. CDR3 DNA: TGCGCCAGCAGCTTAGGGGGTCGGGGTCAGCCCCAGCATTTT.

The chain carries TRBV2 and TRBJ2-5; 9 bases fit TRBD2. The CDR3 has 15 residues. Germline V gene data show CDR1 as SNHLY and CDR2 as FYNNEI. The V gene end was trimmed by 3 bases and the J gene end by 7 bases; junction bases not matched to a gene: 9. This chain's CDR3 is CASSEVAGATGTQYF. Here the CDR3 DNA reads TGTGCCAGCAGTGAGGTAGCGGGGGCCACTGGGACCCAGTACTTC.

The chain links TRBV28 to TRBJ2-2; 8 bases are a match to TRBD1. This CDR3 region has 15 residues. Germline lookup yields CDR1 MDHEN and CDR2 SYDVKM. V shed 3 bases and J 3 bases; nucleotides not matched to a gene: 3. CDR3 nucleotide sequence: TGTGCCAGCAGTTTTCTCAGGGGGCACACCGGGGAGCTGTTTTTT. This encodes CASSFLRGHTGELFF.

J is TRBJ1-5 and V is TRBV28; 7 bases fit TRBD1. Trimming at V came to 3 bases and at J to 2 bases, leaving 1 base not matched to a gene. Germline CDR1 is MDHEN and CDR2 is SYDVKM. This CDR3 is 14 amino acids long. This CDR3 is CASSFDRGNQPQHF. The CDR3 nucleotides are TGTGCCAGCAGTTTTGACAGGGGCAATCAGCCCCAGCATTTT. Combining the CDR3 with reference TRBV28 and TRBJ1-5 gives the whole variable domain DVKVTQSSRYLVKRTGEKVFLECVQDMDHENMFWYRQDPGLGLRLIYFSYDVKMKEKGDIPEGYSVSREKKERFSLILESASTNQTSMYLCASSFDRGNQPQHFGDGTRLSIL.

The genes are TRBV19 and TRBJ2-5; the match to TRBD1 covers 11 bases. Germline CDR1 reads LNHDA; CDR2 reads SQIVND (reference sequence). CDR3 length: 14 residues. V was clipped by 4 bases and J by 7 bases; unmatched bases: 5. In DNA, the CDR3 is TGTGCCAGTAGTAGGGACAGGGGGGTAGGGACCCAGTACTTC. Encoded protein: CASSRDRGVGTQYF.

The chain joins TRBV5-1 to TRBJ2-1, with D tentatively TRBD2 (6 bases). The germline V gene has CDR1 SGHRS and CDR2 YFSETQ. The germline V and J ends were trimmed by 3 bases and 5 bases, with 12 bases remaining between them. The CDR3 runs to 14 residues. The CDR3 here is CASSSYGGHNEQFF. DNA of the CDR3: TGCGCCAGCAGCTCGTACGGGGGTCACAATGAGCAGTTCTTC.

The rearrangement joins TRBV5-1 to TRBJ2-7, with D perhaps TRBD1 (6 bases). V shed 0 bases and J shed 1 base, with 17 bases lying between them. Germline loops: CDR1 SGHRS, CDR2 YFSETQ. The CDR3 is made up of 17 amino acids. CDR3 DNA sequence: TGCGCCAGCAGCTTGGACACTGCCGGGACATTGTCCTACGAGCAGTACTTC. Protein sequence: CASSLDTAGTLSYEQYF.

The chain couples TRBV7-3 to TRBJ2-1; 13 nucleotides match TRBD2. Looked up from germline, CDR1 is SGHTA and CDR2 is FQGTGA. This CDR3 contains 17 residues. V trimming: 4 bases; J trimming: 2 bases; junction bases outside the gene matches: 5. This chain's CDR3 is CASSWTSGGFPYNEQFF. The CDR3, as DNA: TGTGCCAGCAGCTGGACTAGCGGGGGTTTCCCCTACAATGAGCAGTTCTTC.

The genes are TRBV2 and TRBJ2-1; 11 bases fit TRBD2. Germline V lookup: CDR1 SNHLY, CDR2 FYNNEI. The ends lost 9 bases at V and 7 bases at J; junction bases unmatched: 8. CDR3 length: 14 amino acids. CDR3 loop: CASSGTSGSNEQFF. The CDR3 DNA reads TGTGCCAGTTCCGGGACTAGCGGTTCGAATGAGCAGTTCTTC.

This sequence joins TRBV25-1 and TRBJ2-5; the D is unclear. V was pared by 0 bases and J by 5 bases, with 7 bases between. CDR3 length: 13 amino acids. Germline CDR1 reads MGHDK; CDR2 reads SYGVNS. CDR3 in amino acids: CASSEYGLETQYF. The CDR3 bases are TGTGCCAGCAGTGAATACGGGTTGGAGACCCAGTACTTC. The complete variable domain, with remaining parts taken from reference TRBV25-1 and TRBJ2-5, reads EADIYQTPRYLVIGTGKKITLECSQTMGHDKMYWYQQDPGMELHLIHYSYGVNSTEKGDLSSESTVSRIRTEHFPLTLESARPSHTSQYLCASSEYGLETQYFGPGTRLLVL.

The chain couples TRBV30 to TRBJ1-5, with 10 bases lining up with TRBD1. Germline V gene sequence: CDR1 GTSNPN, CDR2 SVGIG (reference sequence). V lost 2 bases and J lost 4; bases outside the gene matches: 5. This CDR3 contains 15 residues. The CDR3 DNA sequence: TGTGCCTGGAGTAGGGGACAGGGGTCAAATCAGCCCCAGCATTTT. Residues: CAWSRGQGSNQPQHF.

This rearrangement joins TRBV28 to TRBJ2-3, with a weak D call TRBD1 (6 bases). The CDR3 is 15 amino acids. In germline, CDR1 is MDHEN, CDR2 SYDVKM. The V gene lost 5 bases and the J gene lost 6 bases, with 18 bases spanning the gap. CDR3 loop: CASSLQGGSWDTQYF. Here the CDR3 DNA reads TGTGCCAGCAGTCTACAGGGTGGTTCTTGGGATACGCAGTATTTT.